Shown below are 5 T cell receptor beta chains from a single sample sequenced in a study of T cells in Graves' hyperthyroidism and ophthalmopathy. RNA transcripts provided the source from which TCR beta CDR3 regions were amplified. The TCR CDR3 was amplified in a first-round RT-PCR using the HTBI primer set. From the multiplex PCR reads, TCRdb called clonotypes with MiXCR, one entry per CDR3 protein. The sample consists of hundreds of thousands of distinct CDR3 sequences, about 15% of them appearing once. The sample was blood. The origin of the receptors is a woman younger than 45 with Graves' hyperthyroidism.

This clonotype was observed a handful of times. J is TRBJ2-7 and V is TRBV28, with TRBD2 identical over 8 bases. Per the germline V gene, CDR1 is MDHEN and CDR2 is SYDVKM. This CDR3 is 13 amino acids long. V gave up 6 bases and J gave up 6 bases; unmatched junction bases: 7. This CDR3 reads CASRTGTSSEQYF. CDR3 nucleotide sequence: TGTGCCAGCAGAACCGGGACTAGTAGCGAGCAGTACTTC.

This clonotype was picked up many times. The rearrangement uses TRBV28 and TRBJ2-1; 11 bases line up with TRBD2. CDR3 length: 15 residues. V lost 6 bases, J lost 3 bases, and 4 bases stayed unmatched. Looked up from germline, CDR1 is MDHEN and CDR2 is SYDVKM. CDR3 residues: CASSRGLAVYNEQFF. The CDR3 bases are TGTGCCAGCAGCCGGGGACTAGCGGTCTACAATGAGCAGTTCTTC.

This chain uses TRBV12-3 or TRBV12-4 with TRBJ1-5; tentative D call: TRBD1 (5 bases). Between the trimmed V and J ends, which lost 6 bases and 4 bases, there was a span of 10 bases. The CDR3 is 13 residues long. The CDR3 DNA is TGTGCCAGCAGCGGGGCGAGGAATCAGCCCCAGCATTTT. Translation gives CASSGARNQPQHF.

This clonotype occurred many times. The V call is TRBV24-1, the J call TRBJ1-1; TRBD1 aligns across 9 bases. The CDR3 runs to 14 residues. Germline trimming cut 11 bases from V and 5 bases from J; bases unmatched to any gene: 11. Germline V lookup: CDR1 KGHDR, CDR2 SFDVKD. The CDR3 spells CAKVDRGGRTEAFF. CDR3 DNA: TGTGCCAAGGTTGACAGGGGGGGAAGAACTGAAGCTTTCTTT.

This clonotype was counted ten times or more. The DNA for the CDR3 is TGCGCCAGCAGGCAAGACGCCTACAATGAGCAGTTCTTC. Amino acids: CASRQDAYNEQFF. The chain joins TRBV5-1 to TRBJ2-1; D unresolved. The CDR3 length is 13 residues. Germline V gives CDR1 SGHRS, CDR2 YFSETQ. V was cut by 5 bases and J by 2 bases, with 8 bases left in between.